This T cell receptor (beta chain) was captured in a study of OX40 agonist ivuxolimab in advanced cancers. Study-level background: The dose-escalation cohort was about 86% male, with a mean age of about 60 years, ranging about 23 to 79.

This CDR3 is built from 16 residues. The V end was cut by 3 bases, the J end by 3 bases, with 17 bases between. The germline CDR1 and CDR2 sequences are ENHRY and SYGVKD. Only in-frame clones appear in the TCRdb table, and some are missing; sequencing was by immunoSEQ multiplex PCR. Among 56,000 or so clones, 80% to 85% were seen once, and the ten largest hold roughly 4%. The sequence was obtained from an adult with an advanced solid tumor such as melanoma, head and neck, liver or kidney cancer. This specimen consisted of CD4+ or CD8+ T cells sorted from blood, obtained in a trial of the OX40 agonist ivuxolimab. The chain employs TRBV10-3 and TRBJ2-5; no reliable D call. CDR3 nucleotides: TGTGCCATCAGTGAAGGCACCTGGTCAAAAGAAGAGACCCAGTACTTC. It yields the protein CAISEGTWSKEETQYF.